This TCR beta chain was found in a study of shared clonotypes between healthy human individuals. Trimming left V 4 bases short and J 3 bases short, with 26 bases between. The CDR3 length is 18 residues. Germline V gene data show CDR1 as SGHDT and CDR2 as YYEEEE. Sequencing used immunoSEQ multiplex PCR; TCRdb keeps in-frame clones, though not all of them. Altogether 400,000 or so clones are present, 96% being singletons, with the ten largest covering 0.32%. Sequencing input: memory CD8+ T cells sorted from blood. Subset of the sample: CD45RO+ cells pooled with CCR7-negative TemRA cells. The V and J genes are TRBV5-6 and TRBJ2-7; a possible D gene is TRBD2 (7 bases). This clonotype was obtained from a man between 25 and 39 years old in good health. The CDR3 nucleotides are TGTGCCAGCAGCCGAGGGGGACTAACACGCGGACGAAGCTACGAGCAGTACTTC. Protein: CASSRGGLTRGRSYEQYF.